The 21 T cell receptor beta chains given below trace back to one sample, sequenced in a study of blood T cells in healthy people across ages. A sample-barcoded 5' primer and a J-beta primer mix were used in a second PCR of roughly 6 to 11 cycles. A single record per CDR3 protein comes from TCRdb applying MiXCR to the 5' RACE reads. The sample carries hundreds of thousands of distinct CDR3 sequences, approximately 50% recorded once. The sequenced sample was blood. The receptors originated from a man aged 55 to 70 in good health.

This clonotype was counted a single time. V gene TRBV5-1 combines with J gene TRBJ1-2; D gene uncertain. Deletions cut 4 bases from V and 6 bases from J, with 16 bases between. CDR1 and CDR2 (germline): SGHRS, YFSETQ. This CDR3 is 14 amino acids long. CDR3 bases: TGCGCCAGCAGCCCCCTGCCAGGTTCAGATGGCTACACCTTC. Encoded protein: CASSPLPGSDGYTF.

For the CDR3, the DNA is TGTGCCAGCAGCCAAGAGGGGGGCAGCTCCTATGGCTACACCTTC. Protein sequence: CASSQEGGSSYGYTF. V is TRBV4-2 and J is TRBJ1-2; the D gene is possibly TRBD1 (6 bases). The CDR3 is made up of 15 amino acids. The V end lost 0 bases, the J end lost 4 bases, and 12 bases lay between the germline ends. Germline V gene sequence: CDR1 LGHNA, CDR2 YNFKEQ.

The chain couples TRBV20-1 to TRBJ2-4; unclear D gene. The V and J ends lost 3 bases and 3 bases respectively, with 9 bases between them. CDR3 size: 13 residues. Germline values: CDR1 DFQATT, CDR2 SNEGSKA (reference sequence). CDR3 nucleotide sequence: TGCAGTGCTAGCGCGGATGTCAAAAACATTCAGTACTTC. It encodes CSASADVKNIQYF.

The chain carries TRBV25-1 and TRBJ1-4; weak D call: TRBD1 (6 bases). Trimming removed 2 bases from V and 5 bases from J, with 12 bases in between. Per germline, CDR1 MGHDK and CDR2 SYGVNS. This CDR3 comprises 15 residues. The CDR3 nucleotides are TGTGCCAGCAGTGAACCCGGACAGCTAAATGAAAAACTGTTTTTT. It encodes CASSEPGQLNEKLFF. Combining the CDR3 with reference TRBV25-1 and TRBJ1-4 gives the whole variable domain EADIYQTPRYLVIGTGKKITLECSQTMGHDKMYWYQQDPGMELHLIHYSYGVNSTEKGDLSSESTVSRIRTEHFPLTLESARPSHTSQYLCASSEPGQLNEKLFFGSGTQLSVL.

This clonotype showed up just a few times. The rearrangement joins TRBV20-1 to TRBJ2-7, with TRBD1 matching over 9 bases. The V and J ends lost 6 bases and 6 bases, in that order; junction bases with no gene match: 15. Germline V gives CDR1 DFQATT, CDR2 SNEGSKA (reference sequence). The CDR3 length is 15 residues. CDR3 protein: CSAPGQGGFRGEQYF. The CDR3 bases are TGCAGTGCCCCGGGACAGGGCGGCTTTAGGGGCGAGCAGTACTTC.

The chain is built from TRBV6-6 and TRBJ1-2; no definite D call. Germline V lookup: CDR1 MNHNY, CDR2 SVGAGI (reference sequence). The CDR3 has 15 residues. The V and J ends lost 2 bases and 2 bases respectively, with 12 bases between them. The CDR3 reads CASSYVRGANYGYTF. The CDR3, as DNA: TGTGCCAGCAGTTACGTCCGGGGAGCAAACTATGGCTACACCTTC.

This clonotype was counted a few times. This CDR3 is CSARAGGLSGANVLTF. DNA of the CDR3: TGCAGTGCCCGAGCGGGGGGCCTCTCTGGGGCCAACGTCCTGACTTTC. This rearrangement joins TRBV20-1 to TRBJ2-6; 9 nucleotides match TRBD2. The ends lost 6 bases at V and 0 bases at J; junction bases unmatched: 6. CDR3 length equals 16 residues. Germline assignment: CDR1 DFQATT and CDR2 SNEGSKA (reference sequence).

The chain combines TRBV3-1 with TRBJ2-1; tentative D call: TRBD2 (5 bases). Germline V gene lookup returns CDR1 LGHDT and CDR2 YNNKEL (reference sequence). The CDR3 spans 14 residues. The V end lost 3 bases, the J end lost 8 bases, and 14 bases lay between the germline ends. CDR3 protein: CASSQVRTADEQFF. CDR3 DNA sequence: TGTGCCAGCAGCCAGGTTCGCACAGCGGATGAGCAGTTCTTC.

The chain uses TRBV7-8 and TRBJ1-6; D remains unclear. Germline loops: CDR1 SGHVS, CDR2 FQNEAQ. This CDR3 is 16 amino acids long. The V and J ends lost 3 bases and 0 bases respectively, with 9 bases between them. The CDR3: CASSFQTSSYNSPLHF. CDR3 nucleotide sequence: TGTGCCAGCAGCTTTCAGACCAGCTCCTATAATTCACCCCTCCACTTT. Combining the CDR3 with reference TRBV7-8 and TRBJ1-6 gives the whole variable domain GAGVSQSPRYKVAKRGQDVALRCDPISGHVSLFWYQQALGQGPEFLTYFQNEAQLDKSGLPSDRFFAERPEGSVSTLKIQRTQQEDSAVYLCASSFQTSSYNSPLHFGNGTRLTVT.

CDR3 residues: CASSEPGQRAFF. Written as DNA, the CDR3 is TGTGCCAGTTCAGAACCGGGACAGAGGGCTTTCTTT. The V call is TRBV19, the J call TRBJ1-1; 7 nucleotides line up with TRBD1. With 8 bases clipped from V and 11 bases from J, the junction kept 11 bases outside the gene matches. CDR3 length: 12 residues. The germline V gene has CDR1 LNHDA and CDR2 SQIVND (reference sequence).

Concerning this clonotype itself: A read error may be the cause here, since a much bigger clone is one base away. V is TRBV29-1 and J is TRBJ1-2; D remains ambiguous. From germline, CDR1 is SQVTM and CDR2 ANQGSEA. The V gene lost 4 bases and the J gene lost 2 bases, with 11 bases spanning the gap. This CDR3 spans 13 amino acids. As DNA, the CDR3 is TGCAGCGTTGGGATTGAGTTAAACTATGGCTACACCTTC. Translating it yields CSVGIELNYGYTF.

The chain carries TRBV7-9 and TRBJ1-4; possibly TRBD1 for D (5 bases). Trimming left V 7 bases short and J 8 bases short, with 11 bases between. The germline CDR1 and CDR2 sequences are SEHNR and FQNEAQ (reference sequence). The CDR3 loop spans 12 amino acids. In DNA form, the CDR3 reads TGTGCCAGCACCCAGCGGGGGGAAAAACTGTTTTTT. Amino acids: CASTQRGEKLFF.

This clonotype was counted a few times. The chain joins TRBV2 to TRBJ1-1; 7 bases map to TRBD1. The CDR3 has 14 amino acids. Per germline, CDR1 SNHLY and CDR2 FYNNEI. After removal of 5 bases from V and 6 bases from J, the junction contained 9 bases not matched to a gene. The CDR3 reads CASSYARGASEAFF. The CDR3 bases are TGTGCCAGCAGTTACGCCAGGGGGGCCTCTGAAGCTTTCTTT.

The table lists this clonotype with a few counts. The chain is built from TRBV7-8 and TRBJ1-4; D is undetermined. Deletions cut 2 bases from V and 0 bases from J, with 13 bases between. The CDR3 runs to 17 residues. Germline V gene sequence: CDR1 SGHVS, CDR2 FQNEAQ. The CDR3 sequence is CASSLSFTAATNEKLFF. The CDR3 DNA sequence: TGTGCCAGCAGCTTATCTTTTACTGCTGCAACTAATGAAAAACTGTTTTTT.

The V call is TRBV28, the J call TRBJ2-7, with 10 bases identical to TRBD1. With the DNA end fitting TRBJ2-5 better, the J assignment may be wrong. Germline V gene data show CDR1 as MDHEN and CDR2 as SYDVKM. CDR3 length: 13 amino acids. CDR3 DNA: TGTGCCAGCAGGACAGGGGGCGTCGAGACCCAGTACTTC. Translating gives CASRTGGVETQYF.

This rearrangement joins TRBV20-1 to TRBJ2-1; 10 nucleotides agree with TRBD2. CDR1 and CDR2 from the germline V gene are DFQATT and SNEGSKA (reference sequence). After removal of 6 bases from V and 10 bases from J, the junction contained 12 bases not matched to a gene. The CDR3 totals 14 residues. The CDR3 region is CSARQRGGSKEQFF. CDR3 bases: TGCAGTGCCCGACAGCGGGGGGGAAGCAAGGAGCAGTTCTTC.

The chain carries TRBV5-1 and TRBJ2-1; 8 bases are a match to TRBD1. The trim removed 4 bases at V and 5 bases at J, leaving 5 bases unmatched. Germline V lookup: CDR1 SGHRS, CDR2 YFSETQ. This CDR3 is 14 amino acids long. The DNA for the CDR3 is TGCGCCAGCAGCACTTGGACAGGGAACAATGAGCAGTTCTTC. Encoded protein: CASSTWTGNNEQFF.

The chain carries TRBV20-1 and TRBJ2-1; either TRBD1 or TRBD2 may supply D (6 bases each). This CDR3 comprises 14 residues. From germline, CDR1 is DFQATT and CDR2 SNEGSKA (reference sequence). Trimming took off 3 bases at V and 3 bases at J, with 12 bases between the two ends. The CDR3 reads CSARSGAIYNEQFF. DNA for the CDR3: TGCAGTGCTAGGTCGGGGGCTATCTACAATGAGCAGTTCTTC.

This clonotype turned up a few times. This CDR3 is CASSLQTSGNEQFF. In nucleotides, the CDR3 is TGCGCCAGCAGCTTGCAGACTAGCGGCAATGAGCAGTTCTTC. The chain is built from TRBV5-1 and TRBJ2-1; 9 bases align to TRBD2. This CDR3 region has 14 residues. Germline V gene data show CDR1 as SGHRS and CDR2 as YFSETQ. Trimming at V came to 1 base and at J to 6 bases, leaving 2 bases not matched to a gene.

This clonotype was found a few times. The rearrangement links TRBV10-2 to TRBJ2-1, with D maybe TRBD1 (5 bases). In germline, CDR1 is WSHSY, CDR2 SAAADI. With 6 bases removed from V and 5 bases from J, the gap between germline ends came to 14 bases. The CDR3 loop spans 14 amino acids. The CDR3 loop reads CASRRGGPNNEQFF. The CDR3 DNA is TGCGCCAGCAGAAGGGGTGGACCTAACAATGAGCAGTTCTTC.

The J gene is TRBJ2-7, the V gene TRBV13, with D unresolved. The J call may be incorrect, as the DNA end agrees better with TRBJ2-5. The germline CDR1 and CDR2 sequences are PRHDT and FYEKMQ (reference sequence). The CDR3 is made up of 14 amino acids. CDR3 region: CASSLQGTWETQYF. Here the CDR3 DNA reads TGTGCCAGCAGCTTACAAGGCACGTGGGAGACCCAGTACTTC.